The 20 T cell receptor beta chains reported below all come from one sample, sequenced in a study of preoperative IRX-2 immunotherapy in early breast cancer. Treatment indicated: preoperative locoregional IRX-2 cytokine immunotherapy. Profiling relied on immunoSEQ multiplex PCR, and the TCRdb table lists in-frame clones only, not all of them. Of roughly 62,000 clones in the sample, approximately 93% were seen once. The sample was taken from a patient treated with IRX-2 immunotherapy. The source is a human donor with breast cancer.

In DNA form, the CDR3 reads TGTGCCAGCAGCTTGATGGCGGGGTTGACCTACAATGAGCAGTTCTTC. This sequence encodes CASSLMAGLTYNEQFF. This chain links TRBV7-9 with TRBJ2-1; D may be TRBD2 (6 bases). V was pared by 3 bases and J by 2 bases, with 14 bases between. Germline-derived CDR1 and CDR2 are SEHNR and FQNEAQ (reference sequence). This CDR3 has 16 amino acids.

The chain recombines TRBV28 with TRBJ2-2; no firm D call. Trimming removed 6 bases from V and 4 bases from J, with 18 bases in between. The CDR3 contains 16 residues. Germline V gene lookup returns CDR1 MDHEN and CDR2 SYDVKM. CDR3 amino acids: CASSTAGGPVTGELFF. The CDR3 bases are TGTGCCAGCAGCACAGCCGGTGGTCCCGTCACCGGGGAGCTGTTTTTT.

The chain couples TRBV28 to TRBJ2-1; D is undetermined. The CDR3 spans 12 residues. Germline V lookup: CDR1 MDHEN, CDR2 SYDVKM. Trimming left V 6 bases short and J 5 bases short, with 8 bases between. In DNA form, the CDR3 reads TGTGCCAGCAGCCTTCTAGACAATGAGCAGTTCTTC. Protein: CASSLLDNEQFF.

This clone occurred once. This chain links TRBV7-3 with TRBJ2-5, with D perhaps matching TRBD1 (5 bases). Trimming cost V 0 bases and J 3 bases, with 5 bases left between them. Germline V gives CDR1 SGHTA, CDR2 FQGTGA. This CDR3 has 13 amino acids. The CDR3 coding sequence is TGTGCCAGCAGCTTAACCAGGGAAGAGACCCAGTACTTC. Its protein is CASSLTREETQYF.

The chain has TRBV13 and TRBJ2-1; 9 nucleotides line up with TRBD2. This CDR3 comprises 14 residues. Looked up from germline, CDR1 is PRHDT and CDR2 is FYEKMQ (reference sequence). J was trimmed by 5 bases and V by 6 bases; bases with no gene match: 5. For the CDR3, the DNA is TGTGCCAGCAGTTTAAGACTAGCGGACAATGAGCAGTTCTTC. It yields the protein CASSLRLADNEQFF.

The gene calls are TRBV5-6 and TRBJ2-6; the D is unclear. CDR1 is SGHDT, CDR2 YYEEEE, per germline. The CDR3 is 15 amino acids. The ends were cut back, 4 bases at V and 0 bases at J, with 8 bases in the middle. The CDR3, as DNA: TGTGCCAGCAGCCGACTGCTCTCTGGGGCCAACGTCCTGACTTTC. The encoded protein is CASSRLLSGANVLTF.

J is TRBJ1-1 and V is TRBV18; D is ambiguous. V was pared by 5 bases and J by 3 bases, with 10 bases between. Germline V gives CDR1 KGHSH, CDR2 LQKENI. CDR3 length: 13 amino acids. The CDR3 is CASSGDDYTEAFF. The CDR3 nucleotides read TGTGCCAGCTCAGGTGATGACTACACTGAAGCTTTCTTT.

The chain combines TRBV6-1 with TRBJ2-5; 9 nucleotides align to TRBD2. V was pared by 4 bases and J by 5 bases, with 8 bases of the junction left unmatched. Germline CDR1 and CDR2: MNHNS and SASEGT. The CDR3 contains 15 residues. The CDR3 nucleotides read TGTGCCAGCAGTGGCCAACGGCTAGCGGGGGAGACCCAGTACTTC. Translating it yields CASSGQRLAGETQYF.

The chain couples TRBV4-1 to TRBJ2-1, with D tentatively TRBD2 (6 bases). The CDR3 is 12 amino acids. Trimming stripped 7 bases from V and 9 bases from J, with 13 bases between. Germline lookup yields CDR1 MGHRA and CDR2 YSYEKL. The CDR3 DNA is TGCGCCAGCACTACGGCGGAGGGTGAGCAGTTCTTC. It encodes CASTTAEGEQFF.

This CDR3 reads CASSLGPSPHYEQYF. In DNA, the CDR3 is TGTGCCAGCAGTTTAGGGCCCTCTCCGCACTACGAGCAGTACTTC. This sequence joins TRBV28 and TRBJ2-7, with unresolved D. In germline, CDR1 is MDHEN, CDR2 SYDVKM. The CDR3 totals 15 residues. Trimming took off 2 bases at V and 3 bases at J, with 14 bases between the two ends.

The chain couples TRBV13 to TRBJ2-2; D tentatively fits TRBD1 or TRBD2 (5 bases each). Germline values: CDR1 PRHDT, CDR2 FYEKMQ (reference sequence). Deletions cut 7 bases from V and 0 bases from J, with 18 bases between. The CDR3 is 17 residues long. DNA for the CDR3: TGTGCCAGCACCCCAGAGGGCCCACAGGCGAACACCGGGGAGCTGTTTTTT. The encoded protein is CASTPEGPQANTGELFF.

The genes are TRBV14 and TRBJ1-1, with 8 bases aligning to TRBD1. V was pared by 1 base and J by 7 bases, with 26 bases of the junction left unmatched. The CDR3 totals 21 residues. Germline values: CDR1 SGHDN, CDR2 FVKESK. CDR3 sequence reads: CASSQGVVKQGVLLGLGEAFF. The CDR3, as DNA: TGTGCCAGCAGCCAAGGAGTTGTAAAACAGGGGGTCTTATTGGGGCTCGGTGAAGCTTTCTTT.

V and J are TRBV15 and TRBJ2-7; tentative D call: TRBD1 (5 bases). Germline values: CDR1 LNHNV, CDR2 YYDKDF (reference sequence). V lost 0 bases and J lost 1, with 7 bases in between. The CDR3 contains 14 residues. CDR3 coding DNA: TGTGCCACCAGCAGAGATCAGGGTTCCTACGAGCAGTACTTC. Protein: CATSRDQGSYEQYF. The full variable domain, rest sourced from reference TRBV15 and TRBJ2-7, is DAMVIQNPRYQVTQFGKPVTLSCSQTLNHNVMYWYQQKSSQAPKLLFHYYDKDFNNEADTPDNFQSRRPNTSFCFLDIRSPGLGDTAMYLCATSRDQGSYEQYFGPGTRLTVT.

The genes are TRBV18 and TRBJ2-1; 7 bases are shared with TRBD2. The CDR3 consists of 18 residues. The J segment lost 2 bases and the V segment lost 0 bases, leaving 10 bases of the junction unmatched. Germline lookup yields CDR1 KGHSH and CDR2 LQKENI. The CDR3 spells CASSPPLAAGNPYNEQFF. CDR3 bases: TGTGCCAGCTCACCACCCCTAGCGGCAGGGAATCCCTACAATGAGCAGTTCTTC.

This chain joins TRBV10-3 and TRBJ2-1, with 11 bases that match TRBD2. CDR1 and CDR2 (germline): ENHRY, SYGVKD. Trimming at V came to 10 bases and at J to 3 bases, leaving 8 bases not matched to a gene. The CDR3 is 15 residues long. In nucleotides, the CDR3 is TGTGCCACCAACACGGGACTAGCGGTCTACAATGAGCAGTTCTTC. Translation: CATNTGLAVYNEQFF.

This chain uses TRBV7-3 with TRBJ2-5; D is undetermined. Germline CDR1 and CDR2: SGHTA and FQGTGA. CDR3 length: 13 amino acids. Trimming removed 1 base from V and 5 bases from J, with 8 bases in between. CDR3 amino acids: CASSLIAGETQYF. CDR3 nucleotides: TGTGCCAGCAGCTTAATAGCCGGGGAGACCCAGTACTTC.

The chain couples TRBV4-1 to TRBJ2-7; D might be TRBD1 or TRBD2, each matching 6 bases. Trimming left V 0 bases short and J 3 bases short, with 12 bases between. Per the germline V gene, CDR1 is MGHRA and CDR2 is YSYEKL. This CDR3 is built from 15 residues. Written as DNA, the CDR3 is TGCGCCAGCAGCCAAGATAGGGGGGTTCTCTACGAGCAGTACTTC. Amino acid sequence: CASSQDRGVLYEQYF.

The V gene is TRBV10-3, the J gene TRBJ1-4, with D unresolved. This CDR3 region has 14 residues. From germline, CDR1 is ENHRY and CDR2 SYGVKD. The V and J ends lost 6 bases and 2 bases respectively, with 10 bases between them. CDR3 nucleotides: TGTGCCATCAGCGCCACCGGGACTAATGAAAAACTGTTTTTT. Translated: CAISATGTNEKLFF.

The chain is built from TRBV7-9 and TRBJ2-7, with D hard to call. The CDR3 is 15 amino acids. Trimming left V 4 bases short and J 1 base short, with 14 bases between. Germline V gives CDR1 SEHNR, CDR2 FQNEAQ (reference sequence). The CDR3 region has the DNA TGTGCCAGCAGCTCCCCTTCGGGTGCTTCCTACGAGCAGTACTTC. It translates to CASSSPSGASYEQYF.

The CDR3 spells CASSGGLRPGLNKETQYF. The CDR3 coding sequence is TGTGCCAGCTCAGGGGGTCTCCGCCCGGGCCTTAACAAAGAGACCCAGTACTTC. The V gene is TRBV18, the J gene TRBJ2-5; D may correspond to TRBD1 or TRBD2 (5 bases each). Trimming stripped 5 bases from V and 3 bases from J, with 25 bases between. The CDR3 consists of 18 residues. Germline V lookup: CDR1 KGHSH, CDR2 LQKENI.